The following is a T cell receptor (beta chain) sequence with its context. Its antigen is currently not known. Base qualities are not recorded, but no much larger clone differs from it by a single base. The immunoSEQ Assay, a bias-controlled multiplex PCR, was used to amplify TCRbeta CDR3 regions from genomic DNA. In the source study's methods: The number of nucleated cells in each sample was estimated from the amplification of reference gene primers within the assay. To quantify the absolute abundance of each unique TCRbeta CDR3 rearrangement, sequence reads were collapsed and filtered. For each sample, productive Simpson clonality was calculated by taking the square root of Simpson's diversity index across productive rearrangements. Drawn from immuneACCESS, this table holds only the in-frame rearrangements with V and J called that TCRdb kept. Clones are partly lost; checked studies trace under half to an unresolved V gene and leave the rest unexplained. D and trimming come from the DNA, and the V and J calls and clone size come from that table. This sample comprises about 380,000 clones, roughly 77% of them detected only once. The ten largest account for about 1.2% of the sample.

Whole blood was collected in K2EDTA tubes by collaborating institutions according to the institutions' own protocols. For TCRbeta analysis, collaborators shipped samples as frozen whole blood, isolated PBMCs, or DNA extracted from either of those sample types. CDR1 and CDR2 are read off the germline V gene as MDHEN and SYDVKM. V and J are truncated by 7 bases and 1 base respectively, leaving an intervening sequence of 11 bases. From the cysteine up to the phenylalanine, the CDR3 has a length of 14 residues. Only the CDR3 portion is preserved as DNA: 42 bases, with reading frame beginning at the first base. The sample originates from a study of blood T cell repertoires in COVID-19 (dated by TCRdb to 2019 to 2021). About the study as a whole: The collaborator samples originated in the United States, Italy and Spain and spanned the acute and convalescent phases of COVID-19. A de-identified subject ID, COVID-19 status, age in years and sex were almost always included in the sample metadata. A freely available public database, intended as a resource for researchers studying the immune response to SARS-CoV-2, is where the repertoires were released. Where available, HLA class I and class II types were taken from metadata supplied by the sample provider and were not determined by assay-based typing. The samples were drawn from the first 160 participants of the ongoing ImmuneRACE study and from 950 to 1,500 subjects provided by 6 global collaborators. The prospective study material was composed of cDNA or gDNA derived from T cells, B-cell-depleted T cells, or PBMCs. The dataset comprised deeply sampled blood TCRbeta repertoires from subjects exposed to, actively infected with, or recovered from COVID-19.

What the research found in general, with its limitations: The amount of clinical and demographic metadata varied by source and participant and was provided uncurated.

The V gene is TRBV28 and the J gene is TRBJ1-3; the D gene lacks a confident call. The origin of this receptor is a human donor with acute or convalescent COVID-19. The donor label of this sample is uncertain. What was sequenced was peripheral blood. CDR3 loop: CASISGGSGNTIYF. The DNA is as follows: TGTGCCAGCATCTCCGGCGGATCTGGAAACACCATATATTTT.